This passage covers 18 T cell receptor beta chains from one sample sequenced in a study of OX40 agonist ivuxolimab in advanced cancers. Libraries came from the immunoSEQ multiplex PCR assay. TCRdb limited this immuneACCESS table to in-frame rearrangements with V and J called. A share of clones is missing; checked studies link under half to unresolved V genes, and the rest is unexplained. The sample contains fewer than 85,000 clones, 80% to 90% of them found a single time. The top ten hold approximately 2% of the sample. This specimen consisted of CD4+ or CD8+ T cells sorted from blood, obtained in a trial of the OX40 agonist ivuxolimab. These receptor sequences come from an adult with an advanced solid tumor such as melanoma, head and neck, liver or kidney cancer.

The chain is built from TRBV25-1 and TRBJ2-1; TRBD2 matches at 8 bases. With V trimmed by 8 bases and J by 1 base, 10 bases remained unmatched. The CDR3 runs to 16 residues. Germline lookup yields CDR1 MGHDK and CDR2 SYGVNS. The CDR3 is CASGPSGPKSYNEQFF. CDR3 in DNA: TGTGCCAGCGGCCCTAGCGGGCCTAAGTCCTACAATGAGCAGTTCTTC.

This CDR3 is CATLGLGKHNEQFF. CDR3 nucleotide sequence: TGTGCCACCCTCGGGCTGGGGAAACACAATGAGCAGTTCTTC. The chain couples TRBV5-5 to TRBJ2-1; D unresolved. V shed 9 bases and J shed 5 bases, with 18 bases lying between them. Germline V lookup: CDR1 SGHKS, CDR2 YYEKEE (reference sequence). The CDR3 sequence is 14 residues long.

The rearrangement joins TRBV28 to TRBJ1-4; D is uncertain. Trimming shortened V by 5 bases and J by 4 bases, and 8 bases separated the two germline ends. Germline CDR1 is MDHEN and CDR2 is SYDVKM. CDR3 length: 13 residues. This CDR3 reads CASSQVLNEKLFF. As DNA, the CDR3 is TGTGCCAGCAGTCAAGTTCTTAATGAAAAACTGTTTTTT.

This clone was observed a few times. This chain connects TRBV6-1 to TRBJ2-7, with D possibly being TRBD2 (6 bases). This CDR3 has 14 amino acids. The ends were cut back, 7 bases at V and 2 bases at J, with 15 bases in the middle. Per the germline V gene, CDR1 is MNHNS and CDR2 is SASEGT. DNA of the CDR3: TGTGCCAGCAAAGAGGTAGCGGATACCTACGAGCAGTACTTC. Protein sequence: CASKEVADTYEQYF.

This chain links TRBV6-1 with TRBJ1-2; 9 bases are a match to TRBD1. Germline values: CDR1 MNHNS, CDR2 SASEGT. The V gene end was trimmed by 3 bases and the J gene end by 7 bases; junction bases not matched to a gene: 9. The CDR3 extends over 15 amino acids. The CDR3 sequence is CASSDEGQGMGGYTF. The DNA of the CDR3 is TGTGCCAGCAGTGATGAGGGACAGGGAATGGGTGGCTACACCTTC.

This clone came up a few times. V usage is TRBV10-2 and J usage is TRBJ2-3; 15 bases map to TRBD2. CDR1 and CDR2 (germline): WSHSY, SAAADI. The CDR3 has 17 residues. With V trimmed by 2 bases and J by 4 bases, 4 bases remained unmatched. CDR3 DNA: TGCGCCAGCAGTGAGCCCAGGACTAGCGGGAGGGCAGATACGCAGTATTTT. Protein product: CASSEPRTSGRADTQYF.

V gene TRBV29-1 combines with J gene TRBJ1-5; D possibly corresponds to TRBD1 (6 bases). V was clipped by 6 bases and J by 3 bases, with 12 bases between them. Germline V gene sequence: CDR1 SQVTM, CDR2 ANQGSEA. CDR3 length: 13 residues. CDR3: CSVLTGTNQPQHF. In nucleotides, the CDR3 is TGCAGCGTCTTGACAGGAACCAATCAGCCCCAGCATTTT.

The rearrangement links TRBV5-5 to TRBJ1-6, with 9 nucleotides matching TRBD1. After removal of 4 bases from V and 10 bases from J, the junction contained 15 bases not matched to a gene. The CDR3 extends over 17 amino acids. Germline V gene data show CDR1 as SGHKS and CDR2 as YYEKEE (reference sequence). The DNA for the CDR3 is TGTGCCAGCAGCCCTCGCCGGACAGGGGCGGGAGGGTCACCCCTCCACTTT. Its translation is CASSPRRTGAGGSPLHF.

V and J are TRBV6-1 and TRBJ1-2, with TRBD1 matching over 11 bases. Germline CDR1 MNHNS, CDR2 SASEGT. V lost 6 bases, J lost 3 bases, and 6 bases stayed unmatched. This CDR3 has 15 residues. The CDR3 protein is CASRGTGGVDYGYTF. As DNA, the CDR3 is TGTGCCAGCAGGGGGACAGGGGGAGTCGACTATGGCTACACCTTC.

Regarding this clone: One junction end disagrees with the germline gene, perhaps due to a read error. CDR3 residues: CASSQAGTGKFMNTEAFF. The CDR3 DNA reads TGCGCCAGCAGCCAGGCGGGGACAGGGAAATTCATGAACACTGAAGCTTTCTTT. The chain couples TRBV5-4 to TRBJ1-1; 9 positions agree with TRBD1. The CDR3 has 18 residues. Germline V CDR1 and CDR2: SGHNT, YYREEE (reference sequence). Filled out from reference TRBV5-4 and TRBJ1-1, the complete variable domain reads ETGVTQSPTHLIKTRGQQVTLRCSSQSGHNTVSWYQQALGQGPQFIFQYYREEENGRGNFPPRFSGLQFPNYSSELNVNALELDDSALYLCASSQAGTGKFMNTEAFFGQGTRLTVV.

This clone came up a few times. This chain joins TRBV19 and TRBJ2-7; TRBD2 aligns across 10 bases. After removal of 5 bases from V and 5 bases from J, the junction contained 9 bases not matched to a gene. The CDR3 has 15 amino acids. Germline V CDR1 and CDR2: LNHDA, SQIVND (reference sequence). The CDR3 is CASSALGLAVDEQYF. CDR3 nucleotide sequence: TGTGCCAGTAGTGCCCTCGGACTAGCGGTGGACGAGCAGTACTTC. The full variable domain, rest sourced from reference TRBV19 and TRBJ2-7, is DGGITQSPKYLFRKEGQNVTLSCEQNLNHDAMYWYRQDPGQGLRLIYYSQIVNDFQKGDIAEGYSVSREKKESFPLTVTSAQKNPTAFYLCASSALGLAVDEQYFGPGTRLTVT.

The chain has TRBV5-4 and TRBJ1-1; TRBD1 matches 7 bases. V trimming: 2 bases; J trimming: 5 bases; junction bases outside the gene matches: 6. CDR3 length: 14 amino acids. The germline V gene encodes CDR1 SGHNT and CDR2 YYREEE (reference sequence). DNA of the CDR3: TGTGCCAGCAGCTTTATGCACAGGGGTACTGAAGCTTTCTTT. Translated, it gives CASSFMHRGTEAFF. The full variable domain, rest sourced from reference TRBV5-4 and TRBJ1-1, is ETGVTQSPTHLIKTRGQQVTLRCSSQSGHNTVSWYQQALGQGPQFIFQYYREEENGRGNFPPRFSGLQFPNYSSELNVNALELDDSALYLCASSFMHRGTEAFFGQGTRLTVV.

The V and J genes are TRBV18 and TRBJ1-4; the D is unclear. In germline, CDR1 is KGHSH, CDR2 LQKENI. With 3 bases removed from V and 3 bases from J, the gap between germline ends came to 14 bases. This CDR3 has 16 residues. CDR3 DNA: TGTGCCAGCTCACCGGAAAGAGTGAAGTCTAATGAAAAACTGTTTTTT. Translation gives CASSPERVKSNEKLFF.

The chain joins TRBV9 to TRBJ1-6; maybe TRBD1 (6 bases). Per germline, CDR1 SGDLS and CDR2 YYNGEE. The CDR3 has 16 residues. V was trimmed by 2 bases and J by 10 bases, leaving 19 bases between them. The CDR3 is CASSVASTGLGSPLHF. The CDR3 bases are TGTGCCAGCAGCGTCGCATCGACAGGTTTGGGCTCACCCCTCCACTTT.

This chain joins TRBV28 and TRBJ1-5; D perhaps matches TRBD1 (6 bases). The germline V gene has CDR1 MDHEN and CDR2 SYDVKM. The CDR3 length is 15 residues. V shed 6 bases and J shed 2 bases, with 14 bases lying between them. CDR3 DNA: TGTGCCAGCAGCTCACCACAGGGTGGCAATCAGCCCCAGCATTTT. Amino acid sequence: CASSSPQGGNQPQHF.

The rearrangement joins TRBV14 to TRBJ1-1, with 8 bases aligning to TRBD1. The CDR3 is 16 residues long. Trimming took 5 bases from V and 6 from J; bases not matched to a gene: 14. The germline V gene has CDR1 SGHDN and CDR2 FVKESK. The DNA of the CDR3 is TGTGCCAGCAGCTCCACGGGCAGGGGGCGCTTTCCTGAAGCTTTCTTT. Translated: CASSSTGRGRFPEAFF.

The rearrangement links TRBV2 to TRBJ1-4, with D hard to call. Germline V gene data show CDR1 as SNHLY and CDR2 as FYNNEI. Trimming left V 2 bases short and J 10 bases short, with 14 bases between. The CDR3 is 14 residues long. CDR3 in DNA: TGTGCCAGCAGTGAAAACCGCCGAGTCGGAAAACTGTTTTTT. Protein product: CASSENRRVGKLFF.

The V gene is TRBV7-2, the J gene TRBJ2-1, with 15 bases that match TRBD2. Germline-derived CDR1 and CDR2 are SGHTA and FQGNSA. The CDR3 consists of 18 residues. Germline trimming cut 3 bases from V and 0 bases from J; bases unmatched to any gene: 3. The CDR3 region is CASSLGLAGGLSYNEQFF. For the CDR3, the DNA is TGTGCCAGCAGCTTGGGACTAGCGGGAGGTCTCTCCTACAATGAGCAGTTCTTC. The full variable domain, in which reference TRBV7-2 and TRBJ2-1 provide the parts outside the CDR3, is GAGVSQSPSNKVTEKGKDVELRCDPISGHTALYWYRQSLGQGLEFLIYFQGNSAPDKSGLPSDRFSAERTGGSVSTLTIQRTQQEDSAVYLCASSLGLAGGLSYNEQFFGPGTRLTVL.